This T cell receptor beta chain was captured in a study of T cell repertoires in cytomegalovirus infection. At the level of the study: Researchers turned to recently identified HLA-C-restricted CMV epitopes as well as well-studied HLA-B-restricted ones. The study, taken as a whole, reports: The study found HLA-C-restricted CMV-specific TCR beta clonotypes dominating the ex vivo response.

One entry per CDR3 protein results from TCRdb running MiXCR on the reads. The sample records some 800,000 distinct CDR3 sequences, around 29% being singletons. Germline V gene lookup returns CDR1 SGHDT and CDR2 YYEEEE. Trimming took 4 bases from V and 3 from J; bases not matched to a gene: 9. The CDR3 is made up of 16 amino acids. Regarding this clonotype: Antigen: not known.

This specimen consisted of cultured CD8+ T cells from PBMCs, obtained from culture after CMV antigen stimulation. The gene calls are TRBV5-6 and TRBJ2-7; 11 nucleotides agree with TRBD2. The receptor was isolated from a human donor in good health (CMV status not recorded). Some clones in this sample may be carry-over from other donors' samples. The CDR3 region has the DNA TGTGCCAGCAGCCCTCGAGGACTAGCGGGTGACTACGAGCAGTACGTC. Translated, it gives CASSPRGLAGDYEQYV.